The 32 T cell receptor beta chains given below trace back to one sample, sequenced in a study of identical twins. TCRdb passed the 5' RACE reads through MiXCR, listing each CDR3 protein once. Seen here are some 790,000 distinct CDR3 sequences, 15% to 20% observed once, and the top ten hold about 12%. These same data were also listed under a study on T cells expressing NK-cell markers.

Sequences were obtained from PBMCs. These receptors were taken from a woman between 18 and 29 years old in good health.

CDR3 protein: CATRSRGPPGTQYF. The CDR3 region has the DNA TGTGCCACCAGAAGTCGGGGGCCCCCCGGTACGCAGTATTTT. V is TRBV15 and J is TRBJ2-3; D is possibly TRBD1 or TRBD2 (6 bases each). The CDR3 runs 14 residues. V dropped 6 bases and J dropped 8 bases, with 18 bases sitting between them. Looked up from germline, CDR1 is LNHNV and CDR2 is YYDKDF (reference sequence). Together with reference TRBV15 and TRBJ2-3, the CDR3 gives the full variable domain: DAMVIQNPRYQVTQFGKPVTLSCSQTLNHNVMYWYQQKSSQAPKLLFHYYDKDFNNEADTPDNFQSRRPNTSFCFLDIRSPGLGDTAMYLCATRSRGPPGTQYFGPGTRLTVL.

This clonotype was counted at least ten times. The chain employs TRBV20-1 and TRBJ1-1, with TRBD1 matching 7 bases. Losses at the gene ends were 4 bases for V and 0 bases for J; bases not matched to a gene: 5. CDR1 is DFQATT, CDR2 SNEGSKA, per germline (reference sequence). This CDR3 has 14 amino acids. The CDR3 protein is CSATKGAMNTEAFF. The CDR3 nucleotides read TGCAGTGCTACTAAGGGGGCCATGAACACTGAAGCTTTCTTT.

The gene calls are TRBV12-3 or TRBV12-4 and TRBJ2-2, with D maybe TRBD1 (6 bases). The CDR3 is 15 residues long. With 3 bases removed from V and 7 bases from J, the gap between germline ends came to 15 bases. CDR3 in amino acids: CASSFSGERNGELFF. The DNA for the CDR3 is TGTGCCAGCAGTTTCTCAGGGGAACGGAACGGGGAGCTGTTTTTT.

This clonotype came up a few times. The chain links TRBV29-1 to TRBJ2-7; D remains unclear. The CDR3 loop spans 12 amino acids. Germline CDR1 reads SQVTM; CDR2 reads ANQGSEA. Trimming took 3 bases from V and 2 from J, leaving 8 bases between them. The CDR3 loop is CSVEDGTYEQYF. The DNA of the CDR3 is TGCAGCGTTGAGGACGGTACCTACGAGCAGTACTTC.

V and J are TRBV20-1 and TRBJ2-3; D is unresolved. Trimming pared 2 bases from V and 2 bases from J, leaving 17 bases between. The germline gives CDR1 DFQATT, CDR2 SNEGSKA (reference sequence). CDR3 length equals 16 residues. The CDR3 region has the DNA TGCAGTGCTAGACCCGAGTTGCGGACCCTCACAGATACGCAGTATTTT. It yields the protein CSARPELRTLTDTQYF.

J is TRBJ1-2 and V is TRBV7-9; possibly TRBD1 for D (5 bases). The CDR3 covers 14 residues. The V gene's germline CDR1 is SEHNR and CDR2 FQNEAQ (reference sequence). The germline V and J ends were trimmed by 2 bases and 4 bases, with 11 bases remaining between them. Here the CDR3 reads CASSLLKGPYGYTF. In nucleotides, the CDR3 is TGTGCCAGCAGCTTACTTAAGGGGCCCTATGGCTACACCTTC.

This sequence joins TRBV6-6 and TRBJ2-7, with D perhaps TRBD2 (5 bases). V gave up 11 bases and J gave up 3 bases, with 17 bases separating them. CDR3 size: 13 residues. Germline V gene data show CDR1 as MNHNY and CDR2 as SVGAGI (reference sequence). The CDR3 reads CAASRLAFYEQYF. CDR3 DNA: TGTGCCGCTTCTAGGCTAGCTTTCTACGAGCAGTACTTC.

This sequence joins TRBV27 and TRBJ2-3, with D unresolved. This CDR3 region has 13 residues. Trimming pared 11 bases from V and 0 bases from J, leaving 12 bases between. CDR1 is MNHEY, CDR2 SMNVEV, per germline (reference sequence). The CDR3 DNA sequence: TGTGCCGCTCCTAAGGCGAGCACAGATACGCAGTATTTT. This sequence encodes CAAPKASTDTQYF.

V usage is TRBV6-1 and J usage is TRBJ2-6, with TRBD1 identical over 8 bases. Trimming removed 2 bases from V and 14 bases from J; junction bases left unmatched: 17. This CDR3 contains 17 residues. Germline CDR1 reads MNHNS; CDR2 reads SASEGT. DNA for the CDR3: TGTGCCAGCAGTGAAAGCTTAAGGCAGGGGGCACGTAGCATCCTGACTTTC. Protein product: CASSESLRQGARSILTF.

The chain joins TRBV5-1 to TRBJ1-1; D may be TRBD1 (6 bases). The germline V gene has CDR1 SGHRS and CDR2 YFSETQ. CDR3 size: 14 residues. Between the trimmed V and J ends, which lost 2 bases and 5 bases, there was a span of 13 bases. CDR3 bases: TGCGCCAGCAGCTTTTCGGGGGCAGGAACTGAAGCTTTCTTT. Amino acid sequence: CASSFSGAGTEAFF. Full variable domain (remainder filled in from reference TRBV5-1 and TRBJ1-1): KAGVTQTPRYLIKTRGQQVTLSCSPISGHRSVSWYQQTPGQGLQFLFEYFSETQRNKGNFPGRFSGRQFSNSRSEMNVSTLELGDSALYLCASSFSGAGTEAFFGQGTRLTVV.

This clonotype was counted a few times. The chain links TRBV2 to TRBJ2-7; unclear D gene. Germline values: CDR1 SNHLY, CDR2 FYNNEI. The CDR3 spans 14 residues. V dropped 6 bases and J dropped 2 bases, with 14 bases sitting between them. The CDR3 sequence: CASSPRSLPYEQYF. Here the CDR3 DNA reads TGTGCCAGCAGCCCGAGGTCGCTGCCCTACGAGCAGTACTTC.

The chain recombines TRBV20-1 with TRBJ2-7; no clear D gene. The CDR3 length is 13 residues. Germline V gene data show CDR1 as DFQATT and CDR2 as SNEGSKA (reference sequence). The V end lost 5 bases, the J end lost 2 bases, and 13 bases lay between the germline ends. CDR3 nucleotide sequence: TGCAGTGCTTCCCCAGAGGTACCCTACGAGCAGTACTTC. It yields the protein CSASPEVPYEQYF.

This clonotype was observed a few times. The V and J genes are TRBV11-2 and TRBJ2-1; 9 bases are a match to TRBD1. The CDR3 spans 14 residues. The J segment lost 6 bases and the V segment lost 5 bases, leaving 5 bases of the junction unmatched. Germline V gene sequence: CDR1 SGHAT, CDR2 FQNNGV. CDR3 nucleotides: TGTGCCAGCAGCGGGAGGACAGGGGTCAATGAGCAGTTCTTC. Translated: CASSGRTGVNEQFF. The full variable domain, its missing parts supplied by reference TRBV11-2 and TRBJ2-1, is EAGVAQSPRYKIIEKRQSVAFWCNPISGHATLYWYQQILGQGPKLLIQFQNNGVVDDSQLPKDRFSAERLKGVDSTLKIQPAKLEDSAVYLCASSGRTGVNEQFFGPGTRLTVL.

This clonotype was observed a handful of times. The V gene is TRBV5-5, the J gene TRBJ2-3; 9 bases line up with TRBD2. The V gene's germline CDR1 is SGHKS and CDR2 YYEKEE (reference sequence). V lost 4 bases and J lost 7; bases outside the gene matches: 10. CDR3 size: 15 residues. CDR3 DNA sequence: TGTGCCAGCAGCCTCCAAGCGGGAGGTTCATATACGCAGTATTTT. This gives the protein CASSLQAGGSYTQYF.

Only a few counts were recorded for this clonotype. The chain couples TRBV20-1 to TRBJ2-3, with 7 bases that match TRBD2. The CDR3 runs to 15 residues. Germline CDR1 DFQATT, CDR2 SNEGSKA (reference sequence). V was clipped by 3 bases and J by 2 bases; unmatched bases: 8. The chain's CDR3 is CSASREAGVTDTQYF. The CDR3 nucleotides are TGCAGTGCTAGCCGGGAGGCGGGGGTCACAGATACGCAGTATTTT.

This clonotype showed up just a few times. The V gene is TRBV12-3 or TRBV12-4, the J gene TRBJ2-1, with D tentatively TRBD1 (5 bases). There are 12 residues in the CDR3. Trimming cost V 7 bases and J 4 bases, with 8 bases left between them. The CDR3 region is CASIRQYNEQFF. The CDR3 nucleotides read TGTGCCAGCATCCGACAGTACAATGAGCAGTTCTTC.

The chain links TRBV12-3 or TRBV12-4 to TRBJ2-1; D gene unclear. This CDR3 is built from 13 residues. V shed 3 bases and J shed 4 bases, with 7 bases lying between them. This CDR3 reads CASSFFGYNEQFF. The CDR3 region has the DNA TGTGCCAGCAGTTTCTTCGGTTACAATGAGCAGTTCTTC.

This chain links TRBV5-1 with TRBJ1-1; the match to TRBD1 covers 8 bases. The CDR3 runs 15 residues. Germline V gene sequence: CDR1 SGHRS, CDR2 YFSETQ. Germline trimming cut 4 bases from V and 2 bases from J; bases unmatched to any gene: 7. CDR3 sequence (DNA): TGCGCCAGCAGCACCTGGACAGGGCGAAACACTGAAGCTTTCTTT. Its protein is CASSTWTGRNTEAFF.

The chain has TRBV15 and TRBJ2-7; D remains ambiguous. With 9 bases removed from V and 7 bases from J, the gap between germline ends came to 19 bases. Germline V gene sequence: CDR1 LNHNV, CDR2 YYDKDF (reference sequence). CDR3 size: 13 residues. The CDR3 sequence: CATSGSVVGEQYF. CDR3 DNA: TGTGCCACTTCGGGCTCCGTTGTTGGAGAGCAGTACTTC.

This clonotype was counted between two and nine times. V gene TRBV5-5 combines with J gene TRBJ1-4; 9 bases map to TRBD1. The CDR3 totals 15 residues. Germline V gene lookup returns CDR1 SGHKS and CDR2 YYEKEE (reference sequence). Trimming at V came to 5 bases and at J to 7 bases, leaving 9 bases not matched to a gene. The CDR3 DNA is TGTGCCAGCAGTTCTCTAGGACAGGGGATTGAAAAACTGTTTTTT. Translated, it gives CASSSLGQGIEKLFF.

This clonotype was detected a few times. The chain combines TRBV7-9 with TRBJ2-1, with D perhaps TRBD2 (6 bases). V lost 1 base, J lost 0 bases, and 16 bases lay in between. Germline V gene lookup returns CDR1 SEHNR and CDR2 FQNEAQ (reference sequence). The CDR3 is made up of 18 amino acids. CDR3 protein: CASSLVVLTGDSYNEQFF. The CDR3 DNA reads as TGTGCCAGCAGCTTAGTCGTGTTAACGGGGGACTCCTACAATGAGCAGTTCTTC.

The chain recombines TRBV12-3 or TRBV12-4 with TRBJ2-7; D remains unclear. CDR3 length: 14 amino acids. Trimming removed 3 bases from V and 6 bases from J, with 15 bases in between. The CDR3 DNA sequence: TGTGCCAGCAGTTTGTCTGGAACCGCCGTCGAGCAGTACTTC. Protein: CASSLSGTAVEQYF.

This clonotype has ten or more counts. The chain carries TRBV5-1 and TRBJ2-1, with D possibly TRBD1 on 5 matching bases. Between the trimmed V and J ends, which lost 4 bases and 4 bases, there was a span of 9 bases. Germline CDR1 and CDR2: SGHRS and YFSETQ. CDR3 size: 13 residues. CDR3 residues: CASSLDRYNEQFF. The CDR3, as DNA: TGCGCCAGCAGCCTCGACAGATACAATGAGCAGTTCTTC. The whole variable domain, filled in from reference TRBV5-1 and TRBJ2-1, reads KAGVTQTPRYLIKTRGQQVTLSCSPISGHRSVSWYQQTPGQGLQFLFEYFSETQRNKGNFPGRFSGRQFSNSRSEMNVSTLELGDSALYLCASSLDRYNEQFFGPGTRLTVL.

A few counts support this clonotype. The genes are TRBV6-2 or TRBV6-3 and TRBJ2-2; D assignment may be TRBD1 or TRBD2 (5 bases each). V dropped 4 bases and J dropped 5 bases, with 17 bases sitting between them. Germline lookup yields CDR1 MNHEY and CDR2 SVGEGT. This CDR3 is 16 amino acids long. The CDR3 protein is CASSFGQGSGTGELFF. DNA for the CDR3: TGTGCCAGCAGTTTTGGGCAGGGATCGGGGACCGGGGAGCTGTTTTTT.

The chain recombines TRBV12-3 or TRBV12-4 with TRBJ2-2; the match to TRBD1 covers 7 bases. CDR3 length: 14 residues. Trimming cost V 8 bases and J 4 bases; bases outside gene matches: 7. CDR3 sequence: CASATGVGTGELFF. The CDR3, as DNA: TGTGCCAGCGCAACAGGGGTCGGCACCGGGGAGCTGTTTTTT.

This clonotype was detected a few times. This chain uses TRBV7-2 with TRBJ2-2; 7 bases fit TRBD2. Germline values: CDR1 SGHTA, CDR2 FQGNSA. V trimming: 0 bases; J trimming: 8 bases; junction bases outside the gene matches: 3. The CDR3 totals 14 residues. The CDR3 DNA reads TGTGCCAGCAGCTTAGCGGAGGGACTAGGGGAGCTGTTTTTT. Translating gives CASSLAEGLGELFF.

A few counts support this clonotype. The rearrangement joins TRBV29-1 to TRBJ1-1; 7 bases line up with TRBD1. V shed 6 bases and J 2 bases; nucleotides not matched to a gene: 3. The CDR3 length is 12 residues. Germline lookup yields CDR1 SQVTM and CDR2 ANQGSEA. For the CDR3, the DNA is TGCAGCGTCCAAGGGGGCAACACTGAAGCTTTCTTT. This gives the protein CSVQGGNTEAFF.

This clonotype came up a few times. This chain uses TRBV4-1 with TRBJ2-5; possibly TRBD1 for D (6 bases). The CDR3 sequence is 14 residues long. V gave up 2 bases and J gave up 7 bases, with 14 bases separating them. Germline lookup yields CDR1 MGHRA and CDR2 YSYEKL. CDR3 protein: CASSQQGPMGTQYF. The CDR3 nucleotides read TGCGCCAGCAGCCAACAGGGGCCAATGGGGACCCAGTACTTC.

The rearrangement links TRBV20-1 to TRBJ1-1, with no clear D. Germline values: CDR1 DFQATT, CDR2 SNEGSKA (reference sequence). Trimming stripped 0 bases from V and 4 bases from J, with 12 bases between. This CDR3 is 14 amino acids long. CDR3 DNA: TGCAGTGCTAGAGATGGGCGGGTTCGCACTGAAGCTTTCTTT. Translating it yields CSARDGRVRTEAFF.

The table lists this clonotype with many counts. The rearrangement joins TRBV12-3 or TRBV12-4 to TRBJ1-5; D is unclear. The ends were cut back, 4 bases at V and 2 bases at J, with 6 bases in the middle. This CDR3 region has 13 residues. The CDR3 spells CASSSGGNQPQHF. CDR3 nucleotide sequence: TGTGCCAGCAGTTCCGGCGGCAATCAGCCCCAGCATTTT.

The chain carries TRBV3-1 and TRBJ2-4; D perhaps matches TRBD2 (6 bases). Deletions cut 4 bases from V and 0 bases from J, with 16 bases between. Germline CDR1 LGHDT, CDR2 YNNKEL (reference sequence). The CDR3 is 17 residues long. CDR3 bases: TGTGCCAGCAGCCCCAGGGTTGGGGGGAGAGCCAAAAACATTCAGTACTTC. As protein: CASSPRVGGRAKNIQYF.

This chain links TRBV2 with TRBJ2-7; D is undetermined. CDR1 and CDR2 from the germline V gene are SNHLY and FYNNEI. The CDR3 is made up of 12 amino acids. Trimming pared 7 bases from V and 2 bases from J, leaving 9 bases between. The CDR3 spells CASNQRPYEQYF. Written as DNA, the CDR3 is TGTGCCAGCAACCAACGGCCCTACGAGCAGTACTTC.